These 14 T cell receptor beta chains were all obtained from the same sample, sequenced in a study of blood T cell repertoires in COVID-19. The assay was immunoSEQ multiplex PCR, and TCRdb's table has in-frame clones only and misses some. Of around 150,000 clones detected, around 84% appear once; the ten largest clones hold roughly 1%. Sequencing was carried out using peripheral blood. These receptors were obtained from a man aged 35 to 55 with acute or convalescent COVID-19.

The chain employs TRBV6-1 and TRBJ1-5; TRBD1 matches at 10 bases. The CDR3 totals 17 residues. With V trimmed by 4 bases and J by 3 bases, 9 bases remained unmatched. Germline V gene sequence: CDR1 MNHNS, CDR2 SASEGT. CDR3 bases: TGTGCCAGCAGTGTCCGGGACAGGGGTGCTAACAATCAGCCCCAGCATTTT. This translates into CASSVRDRGANNQPQHF.

This chain connects TRBV6-1 to TRBJ2-7; 8 bases line up with TRBD1. V gave up 3 bases and J gave up 4 bases; unmatched junction bases: 8. Germline V lookup: CDR1 MNHNS, CDR2 SASEGT. The CDR3 sequence is 15 residues long. CDR3 amino acids: CASSDTGTGDYEQYF. CDR3 bases: TGTGCCAGCAGTGACACTGGGACAGGAGATTACGAGCAGTACTTC.

The chain has TRBV28 and TRBJ1-1; D call uncertain. Germline V gene data show CDR1 as MDHEN and CDR2 as SYDVKM. The CDR3 extends over 13 amino acids. Trimming left V 5 bases short and J 1 base short, with 8 bases between. CDR3 loop: CASSLDKNTEAFF. For the CDR3, the DNA is TGTGCCAGCAGTCTTGACAAGAACACTGAAGCTTTCTTT.

The rearrangement joins TRBV7-2 to TRBJ1-2, with D perhaps TRBD1 (5 bases). Trimming took off 5 bases at V and 4 bases at J, with 14 bases between the two ends. Germline CDR1 SGHTA, CDR2 FQGNSA. There are 14 residues in the CDR3. CDR3 region: CASSHRQTTYGYTF. The CDR3 nucleotides read TGTGCCAGCAGCCACCGACAGACAACCTATGGCTACACCTTC.

This clone was counted a few times. This sequence joins TRBV30 and TRBJ1-2; no clear D gene. The CDR3 length is 12 residues. V dropped 2 bases and J dropped 5 bases, with 9 bases sitting between them. The germline V gene has CDR1 GTSNPN and CDR2 SVGIG (reference sequence). The DNA of the CDR3 is TGTGCCTGGAGTTTGGAGACTTATGGCTACACCTTC. Translation: CAWSLETYGYTF. The variable domain in full, completed from reference TRBV30 and TRBJ1-2, reads SQTIHQWPATLVQPVGSPLSLECTVEGTSNPNLYWYRQAAGRGLQLLFYSVGIGQISSEVPQNLSASRPQDRQFILSSKKLLLSDSGFYLCAWSLETYGYTFGSGTRLTVV.

This sequence joins TRBV4-3 and TRBJ1-4; 7 positions agree with TRBD1. V trimming: 4 bases; J trimming: 6 bases; junction bases outside the gene matches: 5. The length of the CDR3 is 14 residues. Germline V gives CDR1 LGHNA, CDR2 YSLEER. CDR3 loop: CASSRDSTYEKLFF. For the CDR3, the DNA is TGCGCCAGCAGCCGGGACAGTACTTATGAAAAACTGTTTTTT.

The genes are TRBV30 and TRBJ2-5; 9 nucleotides match TRBD1. This CDR3 is 15 amino acids long. The trim removed 8 bases at V and 1 base at J, leaving 11 bases unmatched. Germline V lookup: CDR1 GTSNPN, CDR2 SVGIG (reference sequence). The CDR3 DNA is TGTGCCCGTCGGGGGGACAGGGATGGCCAAGAGACCCAGTACTTC. Protein: CARRGDRDGQETQYF.

This rearrangement joins TRBV6-6 to TRBJ1-2; possibly TRBD1 for D (5 bases). This CDR3 is built from 15 residues. V lost 5 bases, J lost 5 bases, and 18 bases lay in between. The germline V gene encodes CDR1 MNHNY and CDR2 SVGAGI (reference sequence). CDR3 coding DNA: TGTGCCAGCAGTAACTTCCTCGCGCAGGGTTATGGCTACACCTTC. Amino acid sequence: CASSNFLAQGYGYTF.

A single count supports this clone. The chain employs TRBV24-1 and TRBJ2-2; 9 nucleotides line up with TRBD1. Trimming at V came to 5 bases and at J to 4 bases, leaving 10 bases not matched to a gene. CDR3 length equals 17 residues. Germline-derived CDR1 and CDR2 are KGHDR and SFDVKD. The CDR3 protein is CATSASGTGLSTGELFF. The DNA of the CDR3 is TGTGCCACCAGTGCTTCCGGGACAGGGTTGTCCACCGGGGAGCTGTTTTTT.

The chain carries TRBV11-2 and TRBJ1-3, with D maybe TRBD1 (5 bases). The ends were cut back, 5 bases at V and 0 bases at J, with 11 bases in the middle. CDR3 size: 15 residues. Germline V gene sequence: CDR1 SGHAT, CDR2 FQNNGV. The DNA for the CDR3 is TGTGCCAGCAGCCTCACAGGCGTCTCTGGAAACACCATATATTTT. This sequence encodes CASSLTGVSGNTIYF.

The chain couples TRBV15 to TRBJ2-2; D gene uncertain. CDR1 and CDR2 (germline): LNHNV, YYDKDF (reference sequence). V dropped 0 bases and J dropped 0 bases, with 11 bases sitting between them. The CDR3 runs 17 residues. CDR3 nucleotides: TGTGCCACCAGCAGAGACCCAGTAAAGACGAACACCGGGGAGCTGTTTTTT. It codes for CATSRDPVKTNTGELFF. Full variable domain (missing parts from reference TRBV15 and TRBJ2-2): DAMVIQNPRYQVTQFGKPVTLSCSQTLNHNVMYWYQQKSSQAPKLLFHYYDKDFNNEADTPDNFQSRRPNTSFCFLDIRSPGLGDTAMYLCATSRDPVKTNTGELFFGEGSRLTVL.

The chain recombines TRBV3-1 (or the pseudogene TRBV3-2) with TRBJ1-1; TRBD1 is a possible D gene (5 bases). Trimming removed 4 bases at V and 6 bases at J, with 12 bases between. Germline lookup yields CDR1 LGHDT and CDR2 YNNKEL (reference sequence). The CDR3 spans 13 residues. CDR3 region: CASSLIGGAEAFF. The CDR3 coding sequence is TGTGCCAGCAGCCTTATCGGGGGGGCTGAAGCTTTCTTT.

On this clone itself: Other DNA sequences within the sample encode an identical CDR3. The chain uses TRBV19 and TRBJ1-1; D uncertain. Germline V lookup: CDR1 LNHDA, CDR2 SQIVND (reference sequence). V lost 3 bases and J lost 1, with 6 bases in between. The CDR3 sequence is 13 residues long. The DNA for the CDR3 is TGTGCCAGTAGTATCGGCGGGAACACTGAAGCTTTCTTT. Its translation: CASSIGGNTEAFF.

The sample holds a few counts of this clone. This chain connects TRBV18 to TRBJ2-7, with TRBD2 matching 10 bases. V shed 3 bases, J shed 4 bases, and the junction held 12 bases outside the gene matches. CDR3 length equals 17 residues. Germline lookup yields CDR1 KGHSH and CDR2 LQKENI. The CDR3 here is CASSPRSELAGSYEQYF. CDR3 sequence (DNA): TGTGCCAGCTCACCTCGTTCGGAACTAGCGGGGAGTTACGAGCAGTACTTC.